A single sample gave rise to the 28 T cell receptor beta chains below, sequenced in a study of cytomegalovirus exposure and HLA in healthy donors. Profiling relied on immunoSEQ multiplex PCR, and the TCRdb table lists in-frame clones only, not all of them. The sample includes 100,000 to 120,000 clones, approximately 90% seen only once; the top ten take about 2%. Specimen: PBMCs. All receptors come from a woman aged 18-29 years in good health and CMV-seronegative.

V and J are TRBV28 and TRBJ2-7; possible D gene TRBD2, 5 bases. This CDR3 has 14 amino acids. Germline V gene sequence: CDR1 MDHEN, CDR2 SYDVKM. Deletions cut 6 bases from V and 2 bases from J, with 14 bases between. The CDR3 reads CASSPYGITYEQYF. The CDR3 DNA sequence: TGTGCCAGCAGCCCCTACGGGATCACCTACGAGCAGTACTTC.

CDR3 protein: CASSFGTGKEETQYF. CDR3 in DNA: TGCGCCAGCAGCTTCGGGACAGGCAAAGAAGAGACCCAGTACTTC. The gene calls are TRBV5-1 and TRBJ2-5; 8 bases are a match to TRBD1. The CDR3 is 15 residues long. Germline-derived CDR1 and CDR2 are SGHRS and YFSETQ. Losses at the gene ends were 2 bases for V and 3 bases for J; bases not matched to a gene: 6.

The J gene is TRBJ1-5, the V gene TRBV7-6; D is ambiguous. V was trimmed by 5 bases and J by 5 bases, leaving 13 bases between them. CDR1 is SGHVS, CDR2 FNYEAQ, per germline. The CDR3 has 14 residues. The CDR3 bases are TGTGCCAGCAGCCCTGGGTCCGGGGATCAGCCCCAGCATTTT. This translates into CASSPGSGDQPQHF.

V usage is TRBV30 and J usage is TRBJ2-3; 12 bases map to TRBD1. J was trimmed by 0 bases and V by 2 bases; bases with no gene match: 6. The germline V gene has CDR1 GTSNPN and CDR2 SVGIG (reference sequence). There are 17 residues in the CDR3. The CDR3 region has the DNA TGTGCCTGGAGTAAGGGACAGGGGGCGATTAGCACAGATACGCAGTATTTT. Residues: CAWSKGQGAISTDTQYF.

This clone has only a few counts. The chain links TRBV6-5 to TRBJ1-5, with 8 bases lining up with TRBD1. Per the germline V gene, CDR1 is MNHEY and CDR2 is SVGAGI. V dropped 6 bases and J dropped 5; count of bases not matched to a gene: 6. The CDR3 has 14 amino acids. The CDR3 DNA sequence: TGTGCCAGCAGCCGCCCAGGGGGCGATCAGCCCCAGCATTTT. Protein sequence: CASSRPGGDQPQHF.

The chain employs TRBV7-2 and TRBJ2-7; 7 bases match TRBD1. V gave up 5 bases and J gave up 4 bases; unmatched junction bases: 11. This CDR3 has 15 residues. The germline V gene encodes CDR1 SGHTA and CDR2 FQGNSA. The CDR3 loop reads CASSHRAGGEYEQYF. In nucleotides, the CDR3 is TGTGCCAGCAGCCACCGCGCAGGGGGTGAGTACGAGCAGTACTTC.

This clone has a handful of counts. This rearrangement joins TRBV7-2 to TRBJ1-6; D is possibly TRBD1 (6 bases). V lost 5 bases, J lost 10 bases, and 12 bases lay in between. CDR1 and CDR2 from the germline V gene are SGHTA and FQGNSA. The CDR3 extends over 13 amino acids. The DNA for the CDR3 is TGTGCCAGCAGCCGGGACAACAGCTCACCCCTCCACTTT. Amino acids: CASSRDNSSPLHF. Combining the CDR3 with reference TRBV7-2 and TRBJ1-6 gives the whole variable domain GAGVSQSPSNKVTEKGKDVELRCDPISGHTALYWYRQSLGQGLEFLIYFQGNSAPDKSGLPSDRFSAERTGGSVSTLTIQRTQQEDSAVYLCASSRDNSSPLHFGNGTRLTVT.

The CDR3 DNA sequence: TGTGCCAGCAGCTTGGGAGGTAGGCAAGCTTTCTTT. This gives the protein CASSLGGRQAFF. The chain carries TRBV7-9 and TRBJ1-1, with D hard to call. The CDR3 consists of 12 residues. Trimming shortened V by 3 bases and J by 9 bases, and 11 bases separated the two germline ends. From germline, CDR1 is SEHNR and CDR2 FQNEAQ (reference sequence).

The rearrangement links TRBV5-1 to TRBJ2-3; 8 positions agree with TRBD2. Losses at the gene ends were 2 bases for V and 3 bases for J; bases not matched to a gene: 11. This CDR3 contains 17 residues. The germline CDR1 and CDR2 sequences are SGHRS and YFSETQ. The CDR3 DNA is TGCGCCAGCAGCTTAAACCCCGGGACTAGAATAACAGATACGCAGTATTTT. Amino acid sequence: CASSLNPGTRITDTQYF.

J is TRBJ2-5 and V is TRBV4-3; TRBD1 agrees at 7 bases. The germline V gene encodes CDR1 LGHNA and CDR2 YSLEER. V trimming: 1 base; J trimming: 2 bases; junction bases outside the gene matches: 16. This CDR3 region has 19 residues. The CDR3 DNA reads as TGCGCCAGCAGCCAAGTCGGGTATCAAATCCGACAGGGACAAGAGACCCAGTACTTC. As protein: CASSQVGYQIRQGQETQYF.

The genes are TRBV28 and TRBJ2-7; 9 bases are a match to TRBD1. From germline, CDR1 is MDHEN and CDR2 SYDVKM. Germline trimming cut 7 bases from V and 3 bases from J; bases unmatched to any gene: 13. The CDR3 contains 16 residues. CDR3 sequence: CASNIRPGQGFYEQYF. The CDR3 bases are TGTGCCAGCAACATTAGGCCGGGACAGGGATTCTACGAGCAGTACTTC.

The rearrangement links TRBV6-4 to TRBJ1-2, with TRBD1 matching 7 bases. Germline values: CDR1 MRHNA, CDR2 SNTAGT. The CDR3 runs 14 residues. V lost 7 bases and J lost 5; bases outside the gene matches: 10. The CDR3 coding sequence is TGTGCCAGCAAATCCTCGACAGGGAATTATGGCTACACCTTC. Encoded protein: CASKSSTGNYGYTF.

V is TRBV5-1 and J is TRBJ2-3, with TRBD1 identical over 12 bases. The trim removed 1 base at V and 6 bases at J, leaving 9 bases unmatched. The CDR3 consists of 17 residues. Germline lookup yields CDR1 SGHRS and CDR2 YFSETQ. CDR3 amino acids: CASSLFGAGTGGDTQYF. CDR3 nucleotide sequence: TGCGCCAGCAGCTTGTTTGGGGCCGGGACAGGGGGCGATACGCAGTATTTT.

V usage is TRBV5-4 and J usage is TRBJ2-7; D is possibly TRBD2 (5 bases). V lost 3 bases and J lost 5, with 18 bases in between. The CDR3 covers 15 residues. The V gene's germline CDR1 is SGHNT and CDR2 YYREEE (reference sequence). CDR3 nucleotides: TGTGCCAGCAGCTCCGGTGGGAGCTTGTCCCACGAGCAGTACTTC. Protein product: CASSSGGSLSHEQYF.

The chain recombines TRBV5-1 with TRBJ2-3, with D perhaps TRBD1 (7 bases). Trimming removed 1 base at V and 4 bases at J, with 13 bases between. CDR1 and CDR2 from the germline V gene are SGHRS and YFSETQ. The CDR3 is 15 residues long. CDR3 region: CASSLNQGGADTQYF. The CDR3 DNA follows: TGCGCCAGCAGCTTGAACCAGGGGGGTGCAGATACGCAGTATTTT.

This rearrangement joins TRBV9 to TRBJ1-2; no reliable D call. This CDR3 region has 15 residues. Trimming left V 0 bases short and J 1 base short, with 10 bases between. Germline CDR1 SGDLS, CDR2 YYNGEE. The CDR3 sequence is CASSVGAEYNYGYTF. The CDR3 DNA reads as TGTGCCAGCAGCGTAGGGGCAGAATATAACTATGGCTACACCTTC.

The CDR3 coding sequence is TGTGCCAGCAGCAACGGACAGCATCAGCCCCAGCATTTT. Amino acids: CASSNGQHQPQHF. The V and J genes are TRBV6-5 and TRBJ1-5; the D gene is possibly TRBD1 (6 bases). The CDR3 covers 13 residues. Germline V CDR1 and CDR2: MNHEY, SVGAGI. With 6 bases removed from V and 5 bases from J, the gap between germline ends came to 11 bases.

The chain joins TRBV4-1 to TRBJ1-2; D unclear. Germline V gene sequence: CDR1 MGHRA, CDR2 YSYEKL. CDR3 length equals 14 residues. The V end was cut by 1 base, the J end by 4 bases, with 10 bases between. CDR3 amino acids: CASSQVAVGYGYTF. The CDR3, as DNA: TGCGCCAGCAGCCAAGTAGCAGTTGGCTATGGCTACACCTTC.

The J gene is TRBJ2-2, the V gene TRBV6-5; TRBD2 is a possible D gene (6 bases). The ends were cut back, 2 bases at V and 6 bases at J, with 10 bases in the middle. This CDR3 spans 14 amino acids. The V gene's germline CDR1 is MNHEY and CDR2 SVGAGI. The CDR3 here is CASSYRRDSGELFF. The CDR3 DNA follows: TGTGCCAGCAGTTACAGGCGGGATTCCGGGGAGCTGTTTTTT.

CDR3 residues: CASSSVTEAFF. The CDR3 bases are TGTGCCAGCAGCTCTGTGACTGAAGCTTTCTTT. This chain uses TRBV6-6 with TRBJ1-1; D unclear. CDR1 is MNHNY, CDR2 SVGAGI, per germline (reference sequence). This CDR3 comprises 11 residues. With 6 bases removed from V and 5 bases from J, the gap between germline ends came to 7 bases.

This sequence joins TRBV9 and TRBJ2-1; D is ambiguous. The CDR3 is 17 residues long. V lost 4 bases and J lost 1, with 18 bases in between. Germline V CDR1 and CDR2: SGDLS, YYNGEE. This CDR3 reads CASSPRFDSSSYNEQFF. CDR3 bases: TGTGCCAGCAGCCCCCGTTTCGACTCATCATCCTACAATGAGCAGTTCTTC. The whole variable domain, filled in from reference TRBV9 and TRBJ2-1, reads DSGVTQTPKHLITATGQRVTLRCSPRSGDLSVYWYQQSLDQGLQFLIQYYNGEERAKGNILERFSAQQFPDLHSELNLSSLELGDSALYFCASSPRFDSSSYNEQFFGPGTRLTVL.

V and J are TRBV28 and TRBJ2-2; D is perhaps TRBD1 (5 bases). Germline V CDR1 and CDR2: MDHEN, SYDVKM. This CDR3 is built from 15 residues. V lost 3 bases to trimming and J lost 1 base, with 9 bases between them. The CDR3 reads CASSLAQGNTGELFF. CDR3 DNA: TGTGCCAGCAGTTTGGCGCAGGGGAACACCGGGGAGCTGTTTTTT. The full variable domain, its missing parts supplied by reference TRBV28 and TRBJ2-2, is DVKVTQSSRYLVKRTGEKVFLECVQDMDHENMFWYRQDPGLGLRLIYFSYDVKMKEKGDIPEGYSVSREKKERFSLILESASTNQTSMYLCASSLAQGNTGELFFGEGSRLTVL.

The rearrangement uses TRBV7-9 and TRBJ1-1; 12 nucleotides match TRBD1. The CDR3 has 14 amino acids. V dropped 3 bases and J dropped 10; count of bases not matched to a gene: 6. Germline loops: CDR1 SEHNR, CDR2 FQNEAQ (reference sequence). In DNA form, the CDR3 reads TGTGCCAGCAGCTTCCCCGGGACAGGGGGCGTAGCTTTCTTT. This gives the protein CASSFPGTGGVAFF.

This chain connects TRBV7-8 to TRBJ2-5, with 8 nucleotides matching TRBD2. J gave up 0 bases and V 5 bases, and 8 bases lay outside the gene matches. Germline values: CDR1 SGHVS, CDR2 FQNEAQ. The length of the CDR3 is 16 residues. As DNA, the CDR3 is TGTGCCAGCAGCCCTATCACACTAGCGGACCAAGAGACCCAGTACTTC. This sequence encodes CASSPITLADQETQYF.

The chain carries TRBV10-3 and TRBJ1-5; 8 bases are shared with TRBD1. J lost 3 bases, V lost 6 bases, and 1 base had no gene match. Germline V lookup: CDR1 ENHRY, CDR2 SYGVKD. The CDR3 runs to 13 residues. CDR3 DNA sequence: TGTGCCATCAGGACAGGGGTCAATCAGCCCCAGCATTTT. It codes for CAIRTGVNQPQHF.

J is TRBJ1-5 and V is TRBV21-1; the listed D gene, TRBD1, was not tested against the DNA. TRBV21-1 is recorded as a pseudogene. The CDR3 spans 15 residues. In nucleotides, the CDR3 is TGTGCCAGCAGCAAAGGGCCACCCAGCAATCAGCCCCAGCATTTT. Protein: CASSKGPPSNQPQHF.

This chain links TRBV2 with TRBJ2-3, with D hard to call. The CDR3 has 14 residues. The germline V gene encodes CDR1 SNHLY and CDR2 FYNNEI. Trimming stripped 5 bases from V and 0 bases from J, with 9 bases between. Here the CDR3 reads CASSMLTSTDTQYF. CDR3 in DNA: TGTGCCAGCAGTATGTTAACTAGCACAGATACGCAGTATTTT.

The genes are TRBV6-5 and TRBJ1-1; D is unclear. The CDR3 totals 15 residues. V was shortened by 6 bases and J by 1 base, with 15 bases between the two germline ends. In germline, CDR1 is MNHEY, CDR2 SVGAGI. The CDR3 loop reads CASSPDFLGNTEAFF. The DNA of the CDR3 is TGTGCCAGCAGCCCTGACTTCCTAGGGAACACTGAAGCTTTCTTT.